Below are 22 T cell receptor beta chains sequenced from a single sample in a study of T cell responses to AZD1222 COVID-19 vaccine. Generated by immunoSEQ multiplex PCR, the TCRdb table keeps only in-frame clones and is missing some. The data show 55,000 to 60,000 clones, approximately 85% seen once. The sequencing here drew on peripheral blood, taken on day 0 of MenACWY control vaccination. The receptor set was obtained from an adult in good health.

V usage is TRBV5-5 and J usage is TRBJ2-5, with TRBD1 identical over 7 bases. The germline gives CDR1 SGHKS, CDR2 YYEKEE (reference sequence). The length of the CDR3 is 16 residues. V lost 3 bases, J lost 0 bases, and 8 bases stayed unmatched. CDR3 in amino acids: CASSSVTGWYQETQYF. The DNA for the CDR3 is TGTGCCAGCAGCTCCGTGACAGGGTGGTACCAAGAGACCCAGTACTTC.

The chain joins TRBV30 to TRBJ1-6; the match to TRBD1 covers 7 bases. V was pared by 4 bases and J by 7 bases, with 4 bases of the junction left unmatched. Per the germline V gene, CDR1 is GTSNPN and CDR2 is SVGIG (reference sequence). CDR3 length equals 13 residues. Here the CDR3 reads CAWKGQLNSPLHF. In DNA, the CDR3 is TGTGCCTGGAAGGGACAGCTAAATTCACCCCTCCACTTT.

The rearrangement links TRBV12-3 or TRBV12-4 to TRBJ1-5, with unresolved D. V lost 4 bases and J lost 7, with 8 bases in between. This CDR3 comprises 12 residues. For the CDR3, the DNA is TGTGCCAGCAGTTCGTGGGAACAGCCCCAGCATTTT. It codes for CASSSWEQPQHF.

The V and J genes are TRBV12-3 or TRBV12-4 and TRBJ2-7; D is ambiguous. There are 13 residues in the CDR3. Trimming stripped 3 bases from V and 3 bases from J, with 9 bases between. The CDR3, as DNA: TGTGCCAGCAGTTTTCAACAGAGCTACGAGCAGTACTTC. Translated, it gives CASSFQQSYEQYF.

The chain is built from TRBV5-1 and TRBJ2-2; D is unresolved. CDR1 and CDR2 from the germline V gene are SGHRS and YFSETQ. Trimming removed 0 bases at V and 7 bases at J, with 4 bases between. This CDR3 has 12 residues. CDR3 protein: CASSLDGGELFF. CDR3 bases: TGCGCCAGCAGCTTGGATGGCGGGGAGCTGTTTTTT.

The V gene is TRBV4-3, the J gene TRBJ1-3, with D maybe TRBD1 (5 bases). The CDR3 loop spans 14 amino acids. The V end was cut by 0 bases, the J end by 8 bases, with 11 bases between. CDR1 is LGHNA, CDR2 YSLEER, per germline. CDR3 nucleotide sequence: TGCGCCAGCAGCCAAGAGTTCCGGGGGGACACCATATATTTT. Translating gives CASSQEFRGDTIYF.

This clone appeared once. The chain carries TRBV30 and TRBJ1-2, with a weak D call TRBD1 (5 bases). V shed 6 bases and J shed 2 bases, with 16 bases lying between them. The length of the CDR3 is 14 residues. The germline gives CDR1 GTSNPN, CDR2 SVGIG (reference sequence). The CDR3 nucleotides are TGTGCCTGCCCCTCGGAAAAGGGGAACTATGGCTACACCTTC. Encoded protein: CACPSEKGNYGYTF.

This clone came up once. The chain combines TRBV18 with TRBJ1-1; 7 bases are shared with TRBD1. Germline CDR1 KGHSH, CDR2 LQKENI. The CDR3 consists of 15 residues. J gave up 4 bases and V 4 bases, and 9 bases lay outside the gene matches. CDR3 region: CASSRQGSLVTEAFF. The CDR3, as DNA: TGTGCCAGCTCACGACAGGGAAGTTTGGTCACTGAAGCTTTCTTT.

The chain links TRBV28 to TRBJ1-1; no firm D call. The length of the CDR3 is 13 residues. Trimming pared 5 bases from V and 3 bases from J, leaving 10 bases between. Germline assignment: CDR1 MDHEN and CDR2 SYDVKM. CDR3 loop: CASSPREHTEAFF. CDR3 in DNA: TGTGCCAGCAGTCCCCGGGAGCACACTGAAGCTTTCTTT.

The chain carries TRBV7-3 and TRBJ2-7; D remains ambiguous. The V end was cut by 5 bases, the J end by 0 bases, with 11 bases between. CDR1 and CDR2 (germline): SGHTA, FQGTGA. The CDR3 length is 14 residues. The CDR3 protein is CASSPFGSSYEQYF. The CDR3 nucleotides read TGTGCCAGCAGCCCCTTCGGCAGCTCCTACGAGCAGTACTTC.

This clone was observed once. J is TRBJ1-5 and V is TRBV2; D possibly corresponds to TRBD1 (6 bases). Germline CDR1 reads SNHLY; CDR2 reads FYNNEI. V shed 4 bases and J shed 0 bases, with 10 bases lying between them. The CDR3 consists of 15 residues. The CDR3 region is CASSAGQNSNQPQHF. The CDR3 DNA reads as TGTGCCAGCAGTGCTGGACAGAATAGCAATCAGCCCCAGCATTTT.

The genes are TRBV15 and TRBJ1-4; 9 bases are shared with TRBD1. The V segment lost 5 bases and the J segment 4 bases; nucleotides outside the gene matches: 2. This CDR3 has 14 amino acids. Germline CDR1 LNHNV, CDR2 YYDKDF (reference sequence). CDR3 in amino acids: CATSPTGGNEKLFF. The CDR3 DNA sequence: TGTGCCACCAGCCCGACAGGGGGTAATGAAAAACTGTTTTTT.

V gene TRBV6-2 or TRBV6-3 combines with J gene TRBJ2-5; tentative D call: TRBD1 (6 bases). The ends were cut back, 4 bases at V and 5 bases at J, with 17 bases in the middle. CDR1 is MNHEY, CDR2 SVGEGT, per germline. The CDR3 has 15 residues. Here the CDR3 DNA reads TGTGCCAGCAGTTTAGGGGATGAGGGGGTGGAGACCCAGTACTTC. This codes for CASSLGDEGVETQYF.

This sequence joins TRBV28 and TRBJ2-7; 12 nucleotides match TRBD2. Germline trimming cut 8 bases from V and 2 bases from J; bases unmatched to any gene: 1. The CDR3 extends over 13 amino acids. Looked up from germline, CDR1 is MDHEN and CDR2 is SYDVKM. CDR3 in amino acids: CASWTSGAYEQYF. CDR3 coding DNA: TGTGCCAGCTGGACTAGCGGGGCCTACGAGCAGTACTTC.

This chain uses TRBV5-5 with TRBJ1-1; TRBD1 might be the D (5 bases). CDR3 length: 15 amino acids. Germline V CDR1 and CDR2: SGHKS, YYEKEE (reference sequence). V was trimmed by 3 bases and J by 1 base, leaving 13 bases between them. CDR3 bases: TGTGCCAGCAGCTGGGGGATTACAGAGAACACTGAAGCTTTCTTT. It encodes CASSWGITENTEAFF.

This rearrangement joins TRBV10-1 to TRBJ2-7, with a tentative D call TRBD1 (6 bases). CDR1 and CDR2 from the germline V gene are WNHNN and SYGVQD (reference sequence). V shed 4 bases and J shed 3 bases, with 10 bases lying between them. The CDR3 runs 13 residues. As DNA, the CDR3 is TGCGCCAGCAGTGGTTCGGACAGCTACGAGCAGTACTTC. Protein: CASSGSDSYEQYF.

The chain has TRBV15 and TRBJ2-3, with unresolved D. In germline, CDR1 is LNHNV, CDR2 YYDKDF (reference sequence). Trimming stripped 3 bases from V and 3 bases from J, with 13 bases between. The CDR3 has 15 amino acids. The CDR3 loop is CATSSNQRGTDTQYF. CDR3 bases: TGTGCCACCAGCAGTAACCAGCGAGGAACAGATACGCAGTATTTT.

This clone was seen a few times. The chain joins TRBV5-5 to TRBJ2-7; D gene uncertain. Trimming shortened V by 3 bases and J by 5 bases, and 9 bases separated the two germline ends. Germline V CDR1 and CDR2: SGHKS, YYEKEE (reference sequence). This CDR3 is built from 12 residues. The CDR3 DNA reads TGTGCCAGCAGCTGGAGTGCCCACGAGCAGTACTTC. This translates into CASSWSAHEQYF.

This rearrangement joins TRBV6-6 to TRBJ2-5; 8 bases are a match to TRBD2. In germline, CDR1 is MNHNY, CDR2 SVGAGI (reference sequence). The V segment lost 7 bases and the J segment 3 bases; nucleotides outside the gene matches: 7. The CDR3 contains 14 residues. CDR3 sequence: CASTQIGGEETQYF. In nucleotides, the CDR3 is TGTGCCAGCACCCAGATCGGGGGGGAAGAGACCCAGTACTTC.

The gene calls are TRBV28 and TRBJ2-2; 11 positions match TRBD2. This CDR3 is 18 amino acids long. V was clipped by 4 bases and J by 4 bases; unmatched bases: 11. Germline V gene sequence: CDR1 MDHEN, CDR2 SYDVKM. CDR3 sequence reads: CASSSRLAGTLFTGELFF. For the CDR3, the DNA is TGTGCCAGCAGTTCAAGACTAGCGGGGACCCTATTCACCGGGGAGCTGTTTTTT.

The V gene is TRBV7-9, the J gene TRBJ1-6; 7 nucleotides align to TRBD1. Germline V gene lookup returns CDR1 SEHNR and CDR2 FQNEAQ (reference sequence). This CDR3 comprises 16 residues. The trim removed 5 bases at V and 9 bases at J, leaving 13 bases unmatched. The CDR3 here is CASSLKTGLGSSPLHF. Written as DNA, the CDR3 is TGTGCCAGCAGCCTAAAGACAGGGTTGGGAAGTTCACCCCTCCACTTT.

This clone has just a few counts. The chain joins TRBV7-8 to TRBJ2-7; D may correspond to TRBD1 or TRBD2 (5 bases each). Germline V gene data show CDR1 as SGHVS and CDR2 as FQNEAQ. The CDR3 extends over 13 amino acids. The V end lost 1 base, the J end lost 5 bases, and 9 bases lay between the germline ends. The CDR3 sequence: CASSLVEGNEQYF. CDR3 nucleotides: TGTGCCAGCAGCTTAGTTGAGGGGAACGAGCAGTACTTC.